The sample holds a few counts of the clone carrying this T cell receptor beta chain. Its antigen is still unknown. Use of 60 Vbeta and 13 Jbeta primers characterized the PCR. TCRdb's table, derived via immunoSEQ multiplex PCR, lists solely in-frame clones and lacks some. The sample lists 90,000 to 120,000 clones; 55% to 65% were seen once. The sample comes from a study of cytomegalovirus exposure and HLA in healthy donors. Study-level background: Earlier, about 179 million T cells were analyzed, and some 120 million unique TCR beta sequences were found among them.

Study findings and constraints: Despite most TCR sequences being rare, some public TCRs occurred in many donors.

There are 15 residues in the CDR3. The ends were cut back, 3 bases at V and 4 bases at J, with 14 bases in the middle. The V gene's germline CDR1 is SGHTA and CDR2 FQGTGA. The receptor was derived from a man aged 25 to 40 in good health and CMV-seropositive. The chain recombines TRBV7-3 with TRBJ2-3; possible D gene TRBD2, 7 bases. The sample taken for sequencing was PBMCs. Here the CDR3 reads CASSFMGGLADTQYF. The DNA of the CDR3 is TGTGCCAGCAGCTTTATGGGGGGGCTCGCAGATACGCAGTATTTT.